These 8 T cell receptor beta chains were sequenced from one sample in a study of a mutant IDH1 vaccine in newly diagnosed glioma. TCRdb's copy holds only in-frame clones and misses some; the assay was immunoSEQ multiplex PCR. The data hold tens of thousands of clones, with about nine tenths observed a single time. The antigens for these receptors are not known. This sample's time point: week 5, during vaccination. In every dose of vaccine, 300 ug of mutant IDH1 20-mer peptide was given alongside topical imiquimod. The sequenced sample was PBMCs, obtained from a glioma patient whose treatment included an IDH1 peptide vaccine. Receptors were obtained from a man aged 45-65 years with glioma.

The chain links TRBV27 to TRBJ2-7; TRBD1 matches at 9 bases. Losses at the gene ends were 9 bases for V and 0 bases for J; bases not matched to a gene: 6. CDR1 MNHEY and CDR2 SMNVEV come from the germline V gene (reference sequence). The CDR3 contains 14 residues. This CDR3 is CASSGTGPSYEQYF. CDR3 bases: TGTGCCAGTTCCGGGACAGGGCCCTCCTACGAGCAGTACTTC.

The chain couples TRBV11-2 to TRBJ1-1, with 8 bases fitting TRBD1. J gave up 1 base and V 11 bases, and 6 bases lay outside the gene matches. This CDR3 region has 13 residues. Germline lookup yields CDR1 SGHAT and CDR2 FQNNGV. CDR3 in amino acids: CAGQGRGNTEAFF. In DNA form, the CDR3 reads TGTGCCGGACAGGGAAGGGGGAACACTGAAGCTTTCTTT.

V is TRBV9 and J is TRBJ1-1; 7 bases are a match to TRBD1. Germline V gene data show CDR1 as SGDLS and CDR2 as YYNGEE. Germline trimming cut 0 bases from V and 2 bases from J; bases unmatched to any gene: 4. CDR3 length: 15 residues. Written as DNA, the CDR3 is TGTGCCAGCAGCGTAGGGGGACAGCTTAACACTGAAGCTTTCTTT. Its translation: CASSVGGQLNTEAFF.

CDR3 region: CATLEGTPYIQYF. The CDR3 bases are TGTGCCACCTTAGAAGGGACGCCTTACATTCAGTACTTC. The chain is built from TRBV27 and TRBJ2-4; perhaps D is TRBD1 or TRBD2 (5 bases each). Germline CDR1 reads MNHEY; CDR2 reads SMNVEV (reference sequence). The ends were cut back, 10 bases at V and 8 bases at J, with 18 bases in the middle. This CDR3 comprises 13 residues.

The CDR3 sequence is CASSIQGISEYNSPLHF. DNA of the CDR3: TGTGCCAGCAGCATCCAGGGGATTTCCGAATATAATTCACCCCTCCACTTT. V usage is TRBV5-5 and J usage is TRBJ1-6; maybe TRBD1 (6 bases). CDR1 and CDR2 (germline): SGHKS, YYEKEE (reference sequence). Trimming left V 4 bases short and J 4 bases short, with 18 bases between. The CDR3 is made up of 17 amino acids.

The chain links TRBV7-6 to TRBJ1-2; perhaps TRBD1 as D (5 bases). V dropped 5 bases and J dropped 8 bases, with 15 bases sitting between them. CDR1 is SGHVS, CDR2 FNYEAQ, per germline. The CDR3 length is 13 residues. The CDR3 sequence is CASSATGLGGYTF. CDR3 DNA sequence: TGTGCCAGCAGCGCAACAGGTCTAGGGGGCTACACCTTC.

V is TRBV4-3 and J is TRBJ1-5; D possibly corresponds to TRBD1 (5 bases). The V gene lost 1 base and the J gene lost 7 bases, with 11 bases spanning the gap. Germline lookup yields CDR1 LGHNA and CDR2 YSLEER. This CDR3 spans 14 amino acids. CDR3 sequence (DNA): TGCGCCAGCAGCCAAGGGGTGAGGGGCCAGCCCCAGCATTTT. It encodes CASSQGVRGQPQHF.

The gene calls are TRBV9 and TRBJ1-1; no firm D call. The CDR3 totals 15 residues. Trimming took 4 bases from V and 1 from J, leaving 14 bases between them. Germline CDR1 reads SGDLS; CDR2 reads YYNGEE. The CDR3 nucleotides are TGTGCCAGCAGCTCCGCGGGAGTAACGAACACTGAAGCTTTCTTT. Translation: CASSSAGVTNTEAFF.